The 32 T cell receptor beta chains in this list originate from one sample, sequenced in a study of PD-L1 blockade in urothelial cancer (dated by TCRdb to the late 2010s). The library was prepared using the immunoSEQ multiplex PCR assay. The source is immuneACCESS, and TCRdb retained only in-frame sequences with V and J called. Part of the clones is not carried over; for the studies checked, unresolved V genes explain less than half of this, and the remainder is unexplained. The sample yields 35,000 to 50,000 clones; approximately 90% were counted once. 13% to 15% of the sample comes from the top ten. This sample comprised PBMCs, obtained around atezolizumab (anti-PD-L1) treatment. These receptors originate from a woman aged 55-75 years with urothelial cancer.

The chain employs TRBV5-1 and TRBJ2-3, with TRBD1 matching 10 bases. This CDR3 comprises 16 residues. Per germline, CDR1 SGHRS and CDR2 YFSETQ. J gave up 1 base and V 5 bases, and 7 bases lay outside the gene matches. CDR3 sequence (DNA): TGCGCCAGCAGTACAACCGGGACAGGGGGCACAGATACGCAGTATTTT. Encoded protein: CASSTTGTGGTDTQYF.

This chain joins TRBV4-3 and TRBJ2-7; unclear D gene. The CDR3 sequence is 15 residues long. Germline V gene lookup returns CDR1 LGHNA and CDR2 YSLEER. V was cut by 0 bases and J by 2 bases, with 11 bases left in between. CDR3 bases: TGCGCCAGCAGCCAAGATCTGTACTTTCCCTACGAGCAGTACTTC. As protein: CASSQDLYFPYEQYF.

The chain uses TRBV11-2 and TRBJ2-1, with 10 positions matching TRBD2. The CDR3 extends over 16 amino acids. CDR1 is SGHAT and CDR2 is FQNNGV in the germline V gene. The V gene end was trimmed by 1 base and the J gene end by 8 bases; junction bases not matched to a gene: 8. The CDR3, as DNA: TGTGCCAGCAGCTTAGGGCCAGCGGGGGGGCCGCATGAGCAGTTCTTC. Protein: CASSLGPAGGPHEQFF.

The chain carries TRBV10-1 and TRBJ2-7; 12 bases agree with TRBD1. Germline V gene sequence: CDR1 WNHNN, CDR2 SYGVQD (reference sequence). CDR3 length: 14 amino acids. V shed 5 bases and J 6 bases; nucleotides not matched to a gene: 5. The CDR3 nucleotides are TGCGCCAGCAGTACCGGGACAGGGGGCGCCGAGCAGTACTTC. Its translation is CASSTGTGGAEQYF.

This chain connects TRBV6-6 to TRBJ1-2; 10 bases line up with TRBD1. Unmatched junction bases numbered 6, after V lost 5 bases and J lost 6 bases. The CDR3 extends over 14 amino acids. In germline, CDR1 is MNHNY, CDR2 SVGAGI (reference sequence). DNA of the CDR3: TGTGCCAGCAGTCCGGGACAGGGGTTGGATGGCTACACCTTC. Translating gives CASSPGQGLDGYTF.

V is TRBV29-1 and J is TRBJ2-1; weak D call: TRBD2 (5 bases). Germline V gene lookup returns CDR1 SQVTM and CDR2 ANQGSEA. V gave up 1 base and J gave up 10 bases, with 11 bases separating them. The CDR3 has 12 amino acids. DNA for the CDR3: TGCAGCGTTGAAGGTGGGAGAGGGGAGCAGTTCTTC. Translation gives CSVEGGRGEQFF.

The V gene is TRBV10-3, the J gene TRBJ2-3, with 7 nucleotides matching TRBD1. Trimming removed 4 bases from V and 6 bases from J; junction bases left unmatched: 1. Per germline, CDR1 ENHRY and CDR2 SYGVKD. The CDR3 loop spans 12 amino acids. CDR3 in DNA: TGTGCCATCAGTGGAGGGGGCGATACGCAGTATTTT. Its translation is CAISGGGDTQYF.

This sequence joins TRBV6-5 and TRBJ2-2, with TRBD2 identical over 7 bases. CDR3 size: 16 residues. V lost 0 bases, J lost 7 bases, and 8 bases stayed unmatched. In germline, CDR1 is MNHEY, CDR2 SVGAGI. The CDR3 DNA is TGTGCCAGCAGTTACTCGGGAGGGAGGTACAGCGGGGAGCTGTTTTTT. It codes for CASSYSGGRYSGELFF.

This clone was detected only a few times. The V and J genes are TRBV6-5 and TRBJ2-7, with TRBD1 matching over 8 bases. This CDR3 has 15 amino acids. The germline gives CDR1 MNHEY, CDR2 SVGAGI. The J segment lost 3 bases and the V segment lost 2 bases, leaving 6 bases of the junction unmatched. The CDR3 DNA reads TGTGCCAGCAGTTACGAGGGACAGGATATCTACGAGCAGTACTTC. Residues: CASSYEGQDIYEQYF.

The V gene is TRBV7-2, the J gene TRBJ2-4; 11 bases are a match to TRBD1. The CDR3 runs to 15 residues. Trimming removed 2 bases from V and 9 bases from J; junction bases left unmatched: 6. Germline V gene data show CDR1 as SGHTA and CDR2 as FQGNSA. CDR3 sequence: CASSLTGQGGGIQYF. CDR3 nucleotides: TGTGCCAGCAGCTTAACGGGACAGGGGGGGGGCATTCAGTACTTC.

The chain recombines TRBV18 with TRBJ2-5, with 7 bases lining up with TRBD2. CDR3 length: 14 amino acids. In germline, CDR1 is KGHSH, CDR2 LQKENI. Germline trimming cut 2 bases from V and 1 base from J; bases unmatched to any gene: 1. This CDR3 reads CASSPRTSQETQYF. Here the CDR3 DNA reads TGTGCCAGCTCACCAAGGACTAGCCAAGAGACCCAGTACTTC.

The chain uses TRBV15 and TRBJ1-2; 7 bases agree with TRBD1. Germline V gene data show CDR1 as LNHNV and CDR2 as YYDKDF (reference sequence). Losses at the gene ends were 2 bases for V and 1 base for J; bases not matched to a gene: 7. The length of the CDR3 is 16 residues. CDR3 in amino acids: CATSRQIRDSNYGYTF. CDR3 in DNA: TGTGCCACCAGCAGACAGATCCGGGACAGTAACTATGGCTACACCTTC. Combining the CDR3 with reference TRBV15 and TRBJ1-2 gives the whole variable domain DAMVIQNPRYQVTQFGKPVTLSCSQTLNHNVMYWYQQKSSQAPKLLFHYYDKDFNNEADTPDNFQSRRPNTSFCFLDIRSPGLGDTAMYLCATSRQIRDSNYGYTFGSGTRLTVV.

This rearrangement joins TRBV27 to TRBJ1-4, with TRBD1 identical over 9 bases. The junction had 5 bases not matched to a gene; V was cut back by 5 bases and J by 7 bases. CDR3 length: 14 residues. Germline V gene lookup returns CDR1 MNHEY and CDR2 SMNVEV (reference sequence). CDR3 amino acids: CASSHRGHSEKLFF. Here the CDR3 DNA reads TGTGCCAGCAGTCACAGGGGGCATAGTGAAAAACTGTTTTTT.

The chain joins TRBV5-1 to TRBJ2-7, with 8 bases matching TRBD2. The CDR3 sequence is 14 residues long. CDR1 SGHRS and CDR2 YFSETQ come from the germline V gene. Trimming took 0 bases from V and 5 from J; bases not matched to a gene: 4. The CDR3 region has the DNA TGCGCCAGCAGCTTGGCGGGGACTAGTGACGAGCAGTACTTC. Translated: CASSLAGTSDEQYF.

This chain uses TRBV11-2 with TRBJ2-2, with D tentatively TRBD2 (5 bases). Germline CDR1 SGHAT, CDR2 FQNNGV. V was cut by 5 bases and J by 2 bases, with 9 bases left in between. The CDR3 length is 14 residues. In DNA, the CDR3 is TGTGCCAGCAGCGACGGACTCAACACCGGGGAGCTGTTTTTT. Protein: CASSDGLNTGELFF.

The chain is built from TRBV11-2 and TRBJ2-5; D might be TRBD2 (5 bases). This CDR3 is 14 amino acids long. CDR1 is SGHAT and CDR2 is FQNNGV in the germline V gene. Trimming removed 5 bases from V and 2 bases from J, with 12 bases in between. CDR3 nucleotide sequence: TGTGCCAGCAGCCCAACGGGATTTCAAGAGACCCAGTACTTC. Protein product: CASSPTGFQETQYF.

This clone was detected once. The gene calls are TRBV4-3 and TRBJ1-6; D ambiguous. V shed 1 base and J shed 5 bases, with 12 bases lying between them. The CDR3 runs to 16 residues. Germline V gene sequence: CDR1 LGHNA, CDR2 YSLEER. For the CDR3, the DNA is TGCGCCAGCAGCCAAGCAACCGGGATTAATAATTCACCCCTCCACTTT. Residues: CASSQATGINNSPLHF.

V usage is TRBV18 and J usage is TRBJ2-7; 8 bases line up with TRBD1. V trimming: 3 bases; J trimming: 0 bases; junction bases outside the gene matches: 1. Germline lookup yields CDR1 KGHSH and CDR2 LQKENI. This CDR3 has 14 residues. The CDR3 DNA sequence: TGTGCCAGCTCACCCGGGACAGGCTCCTACGAGCAGTACTTC. Its protein product is CASSPGTGSYEQYF.

CDR3 sequence: CASSAMSFANTGELFF. The CDR3 DNA follows: TGCGCCAGCAGCGCCATGAGTTTCGCGAACACCGGGGAGCTGTTTTTT. The V gene is TRBV4-1, the J gene TRBJ2-2; D remains unclear. This CDR3 region has 16 residues. V lost 5 bases and J lost 0, with 13 bases in between. Germline CDR1 MGHRA, CDR2 YSYEKL.

The rearrangement links TRBV7-9 to TRBJ1-1; D might be TRBD1 (6 bases). The V end lost 1 base, the J end lost 5 bases, and 11 bases lay between the germline ends. From germline, CDR1 is SEHNR and CDR2 FQNEAQ (reference sequence). The CDR3 sequence is 14 residues long. The DNA for the CDR3 is TGTGCCAGCAGCTTAGTACAGGGTCGGACTGAAGCTTTCTTT. Amino acid sequence: CASSLVQGRTEAFF.

This sequence joins TRBV5-4 and TRBJ1-1; D gene ambiguous. The CDR3 totals 13 residues. The germline gives CDR1 SGHNT, CDR2 YYREEE (reference sequence). Trimming left V 0 bases short and J 1 base short, with 4 bases between. The CDR3, as DNA: TGTGCCAGCAGCTTGGTTAGGAACACTGAAGCTTTCTTT. Its translation: CASSLVRNTEAFF.

CDR3 residues: CASSHLDGGEQFF. Here the CDR3 DNA reads TGTGCCAGCAGTCACCTCGACGGGGGTGAGCAGTTCTTC. The V call is TRBV11-3, the J call TRBJ2-1, with D possibly matching TRBD2 (6 bases). V lost 6 bases, J lost 9 bases, and 15 bases lay in between. The CDR3 sequence is 13 residues long. Germline CDR1 reads SGHNT; CDR2 reads YENEEA.

The rearrangement uses TRBV10-3 and TRBJ2-3, with TRBD2 identical over 11 bases. The V gene's germline CDR1 is ENHRY and CDR2 SYGVKD. The length of the CDR3 is 17 residues. V gave up 4 bases and J gave up 2 bases; unmatched junction bases: 8. As DNA, the CDR3 is TGTGCCATCAGTGGAAGCGCACTAGCGGGAGACACAGATACGCAGTATTTT. Encoded protein: CAISGSALAGDTDTQYF.

V is TRBV10-2 and J is TRBJ2-2, with TRBD1 identical over 7 bases. This CDR3 comprises 17 residues. V trimming: 1 base; J trimming: 5 bases; junction bases outside the gene matches: 10. Germline lookup yields CDR1 WSHSY and CDR2 SAAADI. This chain's CDR3 is CASSELAGTEQTGELFF. The CDR3 DNA sequence: TGCGCCAGCAGTGAGTTGGCCGGGACAGAACAAACCGGGGAGCTGTTTTTT.

The CDR3 loop reads CASSLGALAGGEQFF. CDR3 in DNA: TGTGCCAGCAGCTTAGGCGCCCTAGCGGGGGGGGAGCAGTTCTTC. The chain links TRBV13 to TRBJ2-1, with 12 bases matching TRBD2. The CDR3 has 15 residues. Germline V gene sequence: CDR1 PRHDT, CDR2 FYEKMQ (reference sequence). The ends lost 0 bases at V and 10 bases at J; junction bases unmatched: 4.

The genes are TRBV19 and TRBJ2-3; D is unresolved. This CDR3 spans 17 amino acids. V lost 3 bases to trimming and J lost 0 bases, with 16 bases between them. Germline V gives CDR1 LNHDA, CDR2 SQIVND (reference sequence). In nucleotides, the CDR3 is TGTGCCAGTAGTATTCGGCTAGGCGCCTTAAGCACAGATACGCAGTATTTT. Translation: CASSIRLGALSTDTQYF.

The V call is TRBV10-3, the J call TRBJ2-5; 8 bases map to TRBD1. Germline V gene lookup returns CDR1 ENHRY and CDR2 SYGVKD. V lost 5 bases and J lost 2; bases outside the gene matches: 4. The CDR3 is 14 amino acids. The CDR3 spells CAISRTGIQETQYF. The CDR3 DNA follows: TGTGCCATCAGTAGGACAGGGATACAAGAGACCCAGTACTTC.

This chain links TRBV5-5 with TRBJ1-5, with D hard to call. The germline gives CDR1 SGHKS, CDR2 YYEKEE (reference sequence). The V end lost 4 bases, the J end lost 2 bases, and 10 bases lay between the germline ends. The CDR3 runs 14 residues. The CDR3 sequence: CASSREDGNQPQHF. The CDR3 DNA reads as TGTGCCAGCAGCCGGGAAGACGGCAATCAGCCCCAGCATTTT. Based on the CDR3 plus reference TRBV5-5 and TRBJ1-5, the full variable domain is DAGVTQSPTHLIKTRGQQVTLRCSPISGHKSVSWYQQVLGQGPQFIFQYYEKEERGRGNFPDRFSARQFPNYSSELNVNALLLGDSALYLCASSREDGNQPQHFGDGTRLSIL.

The genes are TRBV4-3 and TRBJ2-4; maybe TRBD2 (6 bases). The CDR3 is 13 residues long. V lost 1 base to trimming and J lost 8 bases, with 9 bases between them. Germline loops: CDR1 LGHNA, CDR2 YSLEER. This CDR3 reads CASSQARRDIQYF. The CDR3, as DNA: TGCGCCAGCAGCCAAGCAAGGAGGGACATTCAGTACTTC.

The V call is TRBV18, the J call TRBJ2-2, with 9 bases lining up with TRBD2. The CDR3 length is 16 residues. Germline CDR1 KGHSH, CDR2 LQKENI. The trim removed 0 bases at V and 6 bases at J, leaving 5 bases unmatched. CDR3 nucleotide sequence: TGTGCCAGCTCACCACCCGCTAGCGGGATCGCCGGGGAGCTGTTTTTT. Protein product: CASSPPASGIAGELFF.

A word on this clone: A junction end diverges from the germline sequence, so it may reflect a read error. This chain links TRBV19 with TRBJ2-3, with 14 positions matching TRBD2. Per the germline V gene, CDR1 is LNHDA and CDR2 is SQIVND (reference sequence). The CDR3 extends over 19 amino acids. The CDR3 sequence is CASSLEGLAGVPRTDTQYF. The CDR3 region has the DNA TGTGCCAGTAGTTTAGAGGGACTAGCGGGAGTTCCTCGCACAGATACGCAGTATTTT.

This clone was seen a few times. The V call is TRBV18, the J call TRBJ1-1, with D perhaps TRBD1 (6 bases). The V and J ends lost 0 bases and 10 bases respectively, with 12 bases between them. Per germline, CDR1 KGHSH and CDR2 LQKENI. This CDR3 is built from 13 residues. The CDR3 region is CASSPPMGAGAFF. In DNA form, the CDR3 reads TGTGCCAGCTCACCACCGATGGGGGCGGGAGCTTTCTTT.